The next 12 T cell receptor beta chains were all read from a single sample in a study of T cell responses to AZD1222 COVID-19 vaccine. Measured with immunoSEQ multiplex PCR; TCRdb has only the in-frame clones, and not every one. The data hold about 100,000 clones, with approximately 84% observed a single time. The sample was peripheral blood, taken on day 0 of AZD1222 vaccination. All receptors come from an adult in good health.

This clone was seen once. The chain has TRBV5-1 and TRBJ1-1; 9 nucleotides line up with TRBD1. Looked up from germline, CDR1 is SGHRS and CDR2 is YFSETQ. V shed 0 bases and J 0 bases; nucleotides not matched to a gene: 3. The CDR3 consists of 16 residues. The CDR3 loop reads CASSLGTGALNTEAFF. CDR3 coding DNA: TGCGCCAGCAGCTTGGGGACAGGGGCCTTGAACACTGAAGCTTTCTTT.

CDR3 residues: CASSQGDRGSGANVLTF. As DNA, the CDR3 is TGCGCCAGCAGCCAGGGTGACAGGGGGTCGGGGGCCAACGTCCTGACTTTC. The J gene is TRBJ2-6, the V gene TRBV4-1; 9 bases match TRBD1. Trimming at V came to 3 bases and at J to 4 bases, leaving 7 bases not matched to a gene. The CDR3 has 17 amino acids. Per germline, CDR1 MGHRA and CDR2 YSYEKL.

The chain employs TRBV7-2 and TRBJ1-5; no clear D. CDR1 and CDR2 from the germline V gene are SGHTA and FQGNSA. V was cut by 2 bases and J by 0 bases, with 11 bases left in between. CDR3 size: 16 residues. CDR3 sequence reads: CASSLQATYSNQPQHF. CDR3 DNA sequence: TGTGCCAGCAGCTTACAGGCCACCTATAGCAATCAGCCCCAGCATTTT. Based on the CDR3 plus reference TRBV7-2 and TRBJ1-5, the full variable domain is GAGVSQSPSNKVTEKGKDVELRCDPISGHTALYWYRQSLGQGLEFLIYFQGNSAPDKSGLPSDRFSAERTGGSVSTLTIQRTQQEDSAVYLCASSLQATYSNQPQHFGDGTRLSIL.

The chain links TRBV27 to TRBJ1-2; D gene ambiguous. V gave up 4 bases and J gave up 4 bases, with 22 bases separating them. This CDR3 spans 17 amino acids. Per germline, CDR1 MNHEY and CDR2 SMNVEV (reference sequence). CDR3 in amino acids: CASSSLLYAGGSYGYTF. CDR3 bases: TGTGCCAGCAGTTCCCTACTATACGCCGGTGGTTCCTATGGCTACACCTTC.

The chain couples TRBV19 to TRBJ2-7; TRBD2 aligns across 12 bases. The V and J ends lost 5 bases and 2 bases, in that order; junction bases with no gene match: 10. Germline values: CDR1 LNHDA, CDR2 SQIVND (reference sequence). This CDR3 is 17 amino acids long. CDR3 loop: CASSERLAGAGPYEQYF. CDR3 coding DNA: TGTGCCAGTAGTGAGCGACTAGCGGGAGCTGGTCCCTACGAGCAGTACTTC. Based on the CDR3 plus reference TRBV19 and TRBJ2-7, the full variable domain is DGGITQSPKYLFRKEGQNVTLSCEQNLNHDAMYWYRQDPGQGLRLIYYSQIVNDFQKGDIAEGYSVSREKKESFPLTVTSAQKNPTAFYLCASSERLAGAGPYEQYFGPGTRLTVT.

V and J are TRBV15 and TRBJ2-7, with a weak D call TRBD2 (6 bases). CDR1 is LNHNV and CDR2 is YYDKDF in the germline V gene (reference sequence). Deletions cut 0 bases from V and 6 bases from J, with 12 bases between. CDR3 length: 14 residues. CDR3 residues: CATSRDWRVAEQYF. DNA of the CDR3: TGTGCCACCAGCAGAGATTGGAGGGTGGCCGAGCAGTACTTC. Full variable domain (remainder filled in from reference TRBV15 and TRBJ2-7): DAMVIQNPRYQVTQFGKPVTLSCSQTLNHNVMYWYQQKSSQAPKLLFHYYDKDFNNEADTPDNFQSRRPNTSFCFLDIRSPGLGDTAMYLCATSRDWRVAEQYFGPGTRLTVT.

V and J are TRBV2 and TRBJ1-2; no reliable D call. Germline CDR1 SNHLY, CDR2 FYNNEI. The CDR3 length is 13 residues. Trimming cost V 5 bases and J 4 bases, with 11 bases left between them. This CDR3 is CASSQKGGYGYTF. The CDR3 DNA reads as TGTGCCAGCAGTCAAAAGGGAGGCTATGGCTACACCTTC.

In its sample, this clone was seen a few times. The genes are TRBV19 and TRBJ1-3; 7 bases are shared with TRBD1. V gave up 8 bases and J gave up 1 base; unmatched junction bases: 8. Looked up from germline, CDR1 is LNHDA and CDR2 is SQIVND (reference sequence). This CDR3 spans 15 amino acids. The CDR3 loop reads CASQGQSLSGNTIYF. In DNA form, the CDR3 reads TGTGCCAGTCAGGGACAGTCCCTATCTGGAAACACCATATATTTT.

The CDR3: CASRTGTSGSDEQFF. The CDR3 DNA reads TGTGCCAGCAGGACGGGGACTAGCGGGAGTGATGAGCAGTTCTTC. The chain joins TRBV27 to TRBJ2-1, with 14 bases that match TRBD2. Germline loops: CDR1 MNHEY, CDR2 SMNVEV (reference sequence). Losses at the gene ends were 6 bases for V and 8 bases for J; bases not matched to a gene: 6. This CDR3 comprises 15 residues.

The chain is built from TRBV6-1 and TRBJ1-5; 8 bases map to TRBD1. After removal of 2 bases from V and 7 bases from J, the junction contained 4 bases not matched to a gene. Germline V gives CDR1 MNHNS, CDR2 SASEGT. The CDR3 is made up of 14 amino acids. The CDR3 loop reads CASSEQGARQPQHF. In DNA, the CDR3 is TGTGCCAGCAGTGAACAGGGGGCGAGGCAGCCCCAGCATTTT.

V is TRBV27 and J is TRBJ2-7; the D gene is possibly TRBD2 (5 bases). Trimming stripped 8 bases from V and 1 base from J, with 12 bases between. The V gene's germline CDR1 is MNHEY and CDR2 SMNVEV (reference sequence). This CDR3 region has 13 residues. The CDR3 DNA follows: TGTGCCAGCTCCGCGGCGGGTTCCTACGAGCAGTACTTC. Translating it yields CASSAAGSYEQYF.

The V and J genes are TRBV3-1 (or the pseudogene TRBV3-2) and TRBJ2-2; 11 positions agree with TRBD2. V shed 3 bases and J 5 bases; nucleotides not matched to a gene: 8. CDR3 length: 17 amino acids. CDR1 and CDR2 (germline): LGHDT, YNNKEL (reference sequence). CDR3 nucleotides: TGTGCCAGCAGCCATATACTAGCGGGAGCAGGAACCGGGGAGCTGTTTTTT. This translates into CASSHILAGAGTGELFF.